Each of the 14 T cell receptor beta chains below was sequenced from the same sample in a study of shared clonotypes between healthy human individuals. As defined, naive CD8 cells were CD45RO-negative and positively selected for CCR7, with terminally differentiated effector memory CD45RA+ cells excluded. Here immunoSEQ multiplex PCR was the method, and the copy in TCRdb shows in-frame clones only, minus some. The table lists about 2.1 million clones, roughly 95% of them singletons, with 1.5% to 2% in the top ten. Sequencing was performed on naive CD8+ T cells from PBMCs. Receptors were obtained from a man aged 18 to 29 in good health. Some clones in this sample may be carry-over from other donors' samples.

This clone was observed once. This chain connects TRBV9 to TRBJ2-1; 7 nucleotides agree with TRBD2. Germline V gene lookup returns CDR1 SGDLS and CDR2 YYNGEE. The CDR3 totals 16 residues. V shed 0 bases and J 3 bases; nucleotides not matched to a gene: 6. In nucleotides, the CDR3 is TGTGCCAGCAGCGTAGATCGGGACTACCACTACAATGAGCAGTTCTTC. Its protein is CASSVDRDYHYNEQFF.

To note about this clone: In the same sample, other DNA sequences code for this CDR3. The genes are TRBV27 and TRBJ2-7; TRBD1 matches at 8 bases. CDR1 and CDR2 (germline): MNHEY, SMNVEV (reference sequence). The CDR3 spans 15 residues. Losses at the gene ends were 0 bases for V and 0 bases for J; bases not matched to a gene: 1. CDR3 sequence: CASSLSGTGSYEQYF. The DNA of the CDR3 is TGTGCCAGCAGTTTATCTGGGACAGGCTCCTACGAGCAGTACTTC.

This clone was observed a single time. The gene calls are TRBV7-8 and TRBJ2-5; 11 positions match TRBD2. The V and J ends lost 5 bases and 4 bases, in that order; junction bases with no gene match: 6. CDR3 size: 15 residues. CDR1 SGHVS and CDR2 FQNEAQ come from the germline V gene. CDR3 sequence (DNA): TGTGCCAGCAGCCGATTGACTAGCGGGATAGAGACCCAGTACTTC. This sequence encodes CASSRLTSGIETQYF.

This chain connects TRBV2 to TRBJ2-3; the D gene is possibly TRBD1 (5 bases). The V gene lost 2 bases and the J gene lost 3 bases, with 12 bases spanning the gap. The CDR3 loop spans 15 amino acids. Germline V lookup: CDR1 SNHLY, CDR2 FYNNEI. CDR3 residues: CASSERGVGTDTQYF. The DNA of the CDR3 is TGTGCCAGCAGTGAAAGGGGCGTGGGGACAGATACGCAGTATTTT. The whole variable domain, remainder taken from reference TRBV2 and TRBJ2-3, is EPEVTQTPSHQVTQMGQEVILRCVPISNHLYFYWYRQILGQKVEFLVSFYNNEISEKSEIFDDQFSVERPDGSNFTLKIRSTKLEDSAMYFCASSERGVGTDTQYFGPGTRLTVL.

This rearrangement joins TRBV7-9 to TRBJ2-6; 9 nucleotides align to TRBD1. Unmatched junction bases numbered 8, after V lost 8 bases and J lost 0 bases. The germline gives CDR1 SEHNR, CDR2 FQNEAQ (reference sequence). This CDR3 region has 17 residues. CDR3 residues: CASFGGTGHSGANVLTF. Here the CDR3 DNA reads TGTGCCAGCTTCGGGGGGACAGGGCACTCTGGGGCCAACGTCCTGACTTTC.

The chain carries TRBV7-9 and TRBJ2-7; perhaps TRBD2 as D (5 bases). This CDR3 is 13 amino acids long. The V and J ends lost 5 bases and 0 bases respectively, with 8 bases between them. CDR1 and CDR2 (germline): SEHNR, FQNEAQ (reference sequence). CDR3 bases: TGTGCCAGCAGCCACCGGGGCTCCTACGAGCAGTACTTC. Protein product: CASSHRGSYEQYF.

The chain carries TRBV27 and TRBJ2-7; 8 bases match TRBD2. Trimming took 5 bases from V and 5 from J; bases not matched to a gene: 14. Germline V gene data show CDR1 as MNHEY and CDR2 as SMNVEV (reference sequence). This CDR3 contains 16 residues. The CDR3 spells CASSPSGGERTHEQYF. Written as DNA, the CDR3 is TGTGCCAGCAGTCCCTCGGGGGGGGAGAGGACCCACGAGCAGTACTTC.

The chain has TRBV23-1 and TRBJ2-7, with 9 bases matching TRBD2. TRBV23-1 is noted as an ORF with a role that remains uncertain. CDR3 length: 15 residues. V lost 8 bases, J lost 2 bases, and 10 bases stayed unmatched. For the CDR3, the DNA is TGCGCCAGCCCACTTAGCGGGAGTTTAACCTACGAGCAGTACTTC. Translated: CASPLSGSLTYEQYF.

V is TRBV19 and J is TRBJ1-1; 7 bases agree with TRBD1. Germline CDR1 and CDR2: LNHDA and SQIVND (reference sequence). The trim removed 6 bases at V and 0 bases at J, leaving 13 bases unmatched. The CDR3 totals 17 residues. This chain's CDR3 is CASRDLPGQFMNTEAFF. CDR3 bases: TGTGCCAGTAGGGACCTCCCGGGACAGTTCATGAACACTGAAGCTTTCTTT.

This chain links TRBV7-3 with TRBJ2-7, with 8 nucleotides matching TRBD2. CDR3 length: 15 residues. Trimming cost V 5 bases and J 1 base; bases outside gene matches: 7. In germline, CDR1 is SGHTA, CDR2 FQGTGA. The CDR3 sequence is CASSREERESYEQYF. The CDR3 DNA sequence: TGTGCCAGCAGCCGTGAGGAGCGGGAGTCCTACGAGCAGTACTTC.

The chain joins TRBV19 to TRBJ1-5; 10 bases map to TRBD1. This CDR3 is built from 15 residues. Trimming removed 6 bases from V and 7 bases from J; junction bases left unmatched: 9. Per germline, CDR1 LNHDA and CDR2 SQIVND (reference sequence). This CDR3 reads CASSGTGTGAQPQHF. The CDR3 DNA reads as TGTGCCAGTAGCGGGACCGGGACAGGGGCACAGCCCCAGCATTTT.

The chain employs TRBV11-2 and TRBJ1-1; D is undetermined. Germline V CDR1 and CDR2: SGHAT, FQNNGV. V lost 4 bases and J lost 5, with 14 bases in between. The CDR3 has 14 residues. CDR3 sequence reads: CASSSPGPLTEAFF. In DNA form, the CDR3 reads TGTGCCAGCAGCTCCCCCGGGCCACTTACTGAAGCTTTCTTT.

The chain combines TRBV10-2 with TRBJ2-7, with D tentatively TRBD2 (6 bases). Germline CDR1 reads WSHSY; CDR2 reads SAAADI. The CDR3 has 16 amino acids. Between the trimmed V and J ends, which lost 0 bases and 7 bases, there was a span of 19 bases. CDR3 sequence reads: CASSESERPGAVEQYF. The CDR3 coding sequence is TGCGCCAGCAGTGAGTCGGAGCGGCCGGGAGCCGTAGAGCAGTACTTC.

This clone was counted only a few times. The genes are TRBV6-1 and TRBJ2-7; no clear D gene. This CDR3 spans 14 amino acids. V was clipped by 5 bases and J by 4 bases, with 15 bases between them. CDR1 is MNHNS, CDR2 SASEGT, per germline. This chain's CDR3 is CASSLRAGNYEQYF. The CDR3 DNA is TGTGCCAGCAGTCTACGGGCTGGCAATTACGAGCAGTACTTC.